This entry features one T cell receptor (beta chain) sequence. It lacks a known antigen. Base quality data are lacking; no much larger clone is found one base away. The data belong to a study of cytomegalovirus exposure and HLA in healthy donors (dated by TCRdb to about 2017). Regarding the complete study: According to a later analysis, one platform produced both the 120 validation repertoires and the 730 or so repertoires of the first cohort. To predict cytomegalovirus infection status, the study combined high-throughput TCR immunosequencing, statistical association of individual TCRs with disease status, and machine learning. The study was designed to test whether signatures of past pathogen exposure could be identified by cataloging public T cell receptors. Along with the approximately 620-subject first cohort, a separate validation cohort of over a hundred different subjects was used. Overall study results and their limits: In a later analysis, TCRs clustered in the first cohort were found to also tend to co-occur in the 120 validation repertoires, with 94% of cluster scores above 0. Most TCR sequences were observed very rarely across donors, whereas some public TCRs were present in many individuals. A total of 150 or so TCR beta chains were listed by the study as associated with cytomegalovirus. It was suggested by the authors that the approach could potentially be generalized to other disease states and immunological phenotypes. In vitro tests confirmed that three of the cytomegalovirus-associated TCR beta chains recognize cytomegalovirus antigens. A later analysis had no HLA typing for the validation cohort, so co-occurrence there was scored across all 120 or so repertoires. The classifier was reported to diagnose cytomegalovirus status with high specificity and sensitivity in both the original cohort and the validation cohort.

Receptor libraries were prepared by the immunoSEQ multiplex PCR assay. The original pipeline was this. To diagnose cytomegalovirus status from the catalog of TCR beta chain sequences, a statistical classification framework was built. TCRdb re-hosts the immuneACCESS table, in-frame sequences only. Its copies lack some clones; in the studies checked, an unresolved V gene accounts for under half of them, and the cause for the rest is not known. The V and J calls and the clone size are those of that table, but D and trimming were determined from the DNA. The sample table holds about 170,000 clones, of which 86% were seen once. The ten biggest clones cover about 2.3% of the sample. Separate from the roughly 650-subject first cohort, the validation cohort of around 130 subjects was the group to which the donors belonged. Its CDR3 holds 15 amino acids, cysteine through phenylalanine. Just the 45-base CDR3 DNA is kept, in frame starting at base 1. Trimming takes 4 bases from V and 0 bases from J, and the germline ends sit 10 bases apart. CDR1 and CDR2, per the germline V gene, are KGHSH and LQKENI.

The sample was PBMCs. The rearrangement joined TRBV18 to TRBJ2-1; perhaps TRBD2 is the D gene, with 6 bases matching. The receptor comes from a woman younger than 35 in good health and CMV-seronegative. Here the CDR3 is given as CASSRDSGSYNEQFF. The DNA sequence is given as TGTGCCAGCTCACGGGACTCCGGCTCCTACAATGAGCAGTTCTTC.